Listed below are T cell receptor beta chains from one sample, sequenced in a study of beta chain features in type 1 diabetes. The assay was immunoSEQ multiplex PCR, and TCRdb's table has in-frame clones only and misses some. The sample shows approximately 300,000 clones, more than 9.5% of them seen only once. What was sequenced was naive CD4+ T cells from blood. These receptors all stem from a woman aged 25 to 45 in good health. Both conserved end residues are part of each CDR3. The order of the fields is clone size, D gene, J gene, V gene, CDR3 DNA, CDR3 protein. D genes are given only for firm matches. Size is stated for part of the rows, as once, few or many counts, or as a class when the clone is expanded.

>few|TRBD1|TRBJ2-7|TRBV5-8
TGTGCCAGCAGCTATGGACAGGGGTATTCCTACGAGCAGTACTTC
CASSYGQGYSYEQYF
>few|NA|TRBJ2-7|TRBV18
TGTGCCAGCTCACCAATTGCAGCCTACGAGCAGTACTTC
CASSPIAAYEQYF
>few|TRBD2|TRBJ2-5|TRBV27
TGTGCCAGCAGTTTGAGGACTAGCGGGTTTCAAGAGACCCAGTACTTC
CASSLRTSGFQETQYF
>few|TRBD2|TRBJ2-1|TRBV5-1
TGCGCCAGCAGCTGGCGAGCGGGAGGGCCCTCGAACGAGCAGTTCTTC
CASSWRAGGPSNEQFF
>few|NA|TRBJ2-2|TRBV7-2
TGTGCCAGCAGCTTAGCTGTTCCAGTTCAAACCGGGGAGCTGTTTTTT
CASSLAVPVQTGELFF
>few|TRBD1|TRBJ2-3|TRBV5-1
TGCGCCAGCAGCTCCGAAGCCGGGACAGGGGGCTTCATAGATACGCAGTATTTT
CASSSEAGTGGFIDTQYF
>NA|TRBD2|TRBJ2-3|TRBV28
TGTGCCAGCACCTCTAGCGGGGGGACAGATACGCAGTATTTT
CASTSSGGTDTQYF
>NA|TRBD1|TRBJ2-1|TRBV28
TGTGCCAGCAGTTTATTGGGGACAGGGCAGTTCTTC
CASSLLGTGQFF
>NA|NA|TRBJ1-5|TRBV28
TGTGCCAGCGGGGGGTTTCAGCCCCAGCATTTT
CASGGFQPQHF
>NA|NA|TRBJ1-5|TRBV15
TGTGCCACCAGCACCGGGAATGCCAGGGGCCTCCAGCCCCAGCATTTT
CATSTGNARGLQPQHF
>few|NA|TRBJ2-1|TRBV29-1
TGCAGCGTTGAAGCCAGGACTACTACAATCGAGCAGTTCTTC
CSVEARTTTIEQFF
>few|NA|TRBJ1-5|TRBV7-2
TGTGCCAGCAGCTTAGTCGGGGGGGATCAGCCCCAGCATTTT
CASSLVGGDQPQHF
>NA|NA|TRBJ2-2|TRBV18
TGTGCCAGCTCACCACAGGGGGTCGGCACCGGGGAGCTGTTTTTT
CASSPQGVGTGELFF
>few|TRBD1|TRBJ2-7|TRBV5-6
TGTGCCAGCACCCTACAGGGGGCGGACTACGAGCAGTACTTC
CASTLQGADYEQYF
>few|NA|TRBJ2-1|TRBV2
TGTGCCAGCAACGGCGGGTTCAATGAGCAGTTCTTC
CASNGGFNEQFF
>few|TRBD2|TRBJ2-7|TRBV7-6
TGTGCCAGCAGCTTAGGACTAGCGCAGTCCTACGAGCAGTACTTC
CASSLGLAQSYEQYF
>few|TRBD2|TRBJ2-1|TRBV2
TGTGCCAGCAAAGAGCTAGCGGGAGGTTTGAATGAGCAGTTCTTC
CASKELAGGLNEQFF
>few|TRBD2|TRBJ2-1|TRBV6-6
TGTGCCAGCAGTTACTCCGGCGGGAGGGTAGGTGAGCAGTTCTTC
CASSYSGGRVGEQFF
>few|TRBD1|TRBJ1-2|TRBV19
TGTGCCAGTAGGGAGCCGGGACAGCAGCTATCGCGCGGCTACACCTTC
CASREPGQQLSRGYTF
>NA|TRBD1|TRBJ1-5|TRBV2
TGTGCCAGCAGGGTGGACAGGGTGAGCAATCAGCCCCAGCATTTT
CASRVDRVSNQPQHF
>few|NA|TRBJ2-3|TRBV2
TGTGCCAGCAGAGCTGTTGTGCGCACAGATACGCAGTATTTT
CASRAVVRTDTQYF
>few|TRBD2|TRBJ2-5|TRBV5-1
TGCGCCAGCCGACCGACTAGCGGGTACCAAGAGACCCAGTACTTC
CASRPTSGYQETQYF
>few|NA|TRBJ2-2|TRBV7-3
TGTGCCAGCAGCCGCGCCAGGGATTCTTACACCGGGGAGCTGTTTTTT
CASSRARDSYTGELFF
>NA|TRBD2|TRBJ2-1|TRBV7-3
TGTGCCAGCAGCTTAACGGGACTAGCGGGAAATGAGCAGTTCTTC
CASSLTGLAGNEQFF
>once|TRBD2|TRBJ2-7|TRBV6-1
TGTGCCAGCAGAGCTAGCGGGAGGCCCAACGAGCAGTACTTC
CASRASGRPNEQYF
>few|NA|TRBJ2-3|TRBV5-1
TGCGCCAGCAGCTTGGGTAGCAACACAGATACGCAGTATTTT
CASSLGSNTDTQYF
>NA|NA|TRBJ2-6|TRBV10-3
TGTGCCATCAGCGAGCAGGCCCCCGGATCTGGGGCCAACGTCCTGACTTTC
CAISEQAPGSGANVLTF
>few|TRBD1|TRBJ2-7|TRBV7-7
TGTGCTAGCAGCTTAGGGACAGGGGGCCTCTACGAGCAGTACTTC
CASSLGTGGLYEQYF
>few|NA|TRBJ2-5|TRBV29-1
TGCAGCGTCGCCTGGACAGGGTCGGGGGGAGAGACCCAGTACTTC
CSVAWTGSGGETQYF
>NA|NA|TRBJ1-1|TRBV7-9
TGTGCCAGCAGCTTACCGGACAGAGAAGCTTTCTTT
CASSLPDREAFF
>NA|NA|TRBJ2-3|TRBV10-3
TGTGCCATCAGTGCAGGCACCACAGATACGCAGTATTTT
CAISAGTTDTQYF
>NA|NA|TRBJ1-2|TRBV2
TGTGCCAGCAGTGAAGCGCCGCGGAATGGCTACACCTTC
CASSEAPRNGYTF
>NA|NA|TRBJ2-3|TRBV28
TGTGCCAGCACGGGACTTGGGACCACTAGCACAGATACGCAGTATTTT
CASTGLGTTSTDTQYF
>many|TRBD1|TRBJ2-7|TRBV29-1
TGCAGCTCCGGGACAGGGGAAGAGCAGTACTTC
CSSGTGEEQYF
>few|TRBD1|TRBJ2-5|TRBV28
TGTGCCAGCAGTCCGCGGACAGGTTGGGAACAAGAGACCCAGTACTTC
CASSPRTGWEQETQYF
>few|NA|TRBJ2-1|TRBV9
TGTGCCAGCAGCGTAAGGGGGTACGGGAGGATCGACAATGAGCAGTTCTTC
CASSVRGYGRIDNEQFF
>few|TRBD2|TRBJ2-2|TRBV6-5
TGTGCCAGCAGTTACCGGACTAGCGGAGACACCGGGGAGCTGTTTTTT
CASSYRTSGDTGELFF
>few|NA|TRBJ1-2|TRBV25-1
TGTGCCAGCAGCTCCCCAGGGGTGGGTAGTGGTGGCTACACCTTC
CASSSPGVGSGGYTF
>NA|NA|TRBJ2-6|TRBV4-1
TGCGCCAGCAGCCAATTTCAGGACTCTGGGGCCAACGTCCTGACTTTC
CASSQFQDSGANVLTF
>few|TRBD1|TRBJ2-5|TRBV5-6
TGTGCCAGCAGCTTGTCGCCACAGGGGGCGCAGGTGACCCAGTACTTC
CASSLSPQGAQVTQYF
>NA|NA|TRBJ2-7|TRBV27
TGTGCCAGCAGTTACGAACGGAAGGGGTACGAGCAGTACTTC
CASSYERKGYEQYF
>NA|NA|TRBJ2-5|TRBV6-5
TGTGCCAGCAGCCTACAGGGACCTCAAGAGACCCAGTACTTC
CASSLQGPQETQYF
>few|TRBD2|TRBJ2-7|TRBV4-3
TGCGCCAGCAGCCAAGATTTCAGCGGGAGGTACGAGCAGTACTTC
CASSQDFSGRYEQYF
>NA|TRBD1|TRBJ2-5|TRBV30
TGTGCCTGGAACCGACAGGGAAGCCAAGAGACCCAGTACTTC
CAWNRQGSQETQYF
>few|NA|TRBJ2-2|TRBV9
TGTGCCAGCAGCGTAGCGGGAAGCGATACCGGGGAGCTGTTTTTT
CASSVAGSDTGELFF
>few|NA|TRBJ1-1|TRBV18
TGTGCCAGCTCACTACGACATTTGGCCAAGGGGGAACTAACTGAAGCTTTCTTT
CASSLRHLAKGELTEAFF
>few|TRBD2|TRBJ2-7|TRBV4-3
TGCGCCAGCAGCCAGGGGACTAGCGGGAGCTCCTACGAGCAGTACTTC
CASSQGTSGSSYEQYF
>few|TRBD1|TRBJ2-1|TRBV4-3
TGCGCCAGCAGCCATGGACAGGGTTACAATGAGCAGTTCTTC
CASSHGQGYNEQFF
>NA|TRBD1|TRBJ2-1|TRBV19
TGTGCCAGTAGTATTGAGACAGGGGGCCCAGAAAATGAGCAGTTCTTC
CASSIETGGPENEQFF
>few|TRBD2|TRBJ2-2|TRBV10-3
TGTGCCATCAGCCGTCTAGCGGGAGAGTCGGAGCTGTTTTTT
CAISRLAGESELFF
>few|TRBD2|TRBJ2-1|TRBV5-1
TGCGCCAGCAGCTTCCCCGGGAGGGGTAATGAGCAGTTCTTC
CASSFPGRGNEQFF
>few|NA|TRBJ2-7|TRBV4-3
TGCGCCAGCCCGATGCCAGGGCCCTCCTACGAGCAGTACTTC
CASPMPGPSYEQYF
>few|TRBD1|TRBJ1-2|TRBV7-3
TGTGCCAGCAGCTTAAGAGGGGGCGAGAACTATGGCTACACCTTC
CASSLRGGENYGYTF
>NA|NA|TRBJ2-5|TRBV27
TGTGCCAGCAGTTCTCAAGAGACCCAGTACTTC
CASSSQETQYF
>NA|TRBD1|TRBJ2-1|TRBV4-3
TGCGCCAGCAGCCAAGACAGGGGGCTCGATGAGCAGTTCTTC
CASSQDRGLDEQFF